The clone carrying this TCR beta chain has a count of ten or more. Its antigen is still unknown. MiXCR was run by TCRdb on the RACE reads, yielding one entry per CDR3 protein. In the table there are 250,000 or so distinct CDR3 sequences, just under 8% of which are singletons. Germline CDR1 reads SEHNR; CDR2 reads FQNEAQ (reference sequence). The CDR3 spans 16 residues. Losses at the gene ends were 8 bases for V and 6 bases for J; bases not matched to a gene: 14. These data originate in a study of human T cells and chemical hapten exposure. Whole-study findings and limits: No alteration of TCRs above 1 in 1000 frequency was seen with DPC sensitization.

Time point described: pre-sensitization, week 0. Treatment noted: therapeutic diphenylcyclopropenone sensitization with weekly scalp DPC. The V gene is TRBV7-9, the J gene TRBJ2-2; 8 bases agree with TRBD2. The sequence was collected from a man younger than 35 with alopecia areata. Some clones in this sample may be carry-over from other donors' samples. Sequenced here: whole blood, sampled in connection with sensitization to the hapten diphenylcyclopropenone (DPC). The CDR3 loop is CASQPSAGLDSGELFF. In DNA, the CDR3 is TGTGCCAGCCAGCCCTCGGCGGGACTAGACTCCGGGGAGCTGTTTTTT.